This T cell receptor (beta chain) was sequenced in a study of blood T cell repertoires in COVID-19. The V and J ends lost 2 bases and 6 bases respectively, with 17 bases between them. CDR1 and CDR2 (germline): GTSNPN, SVGIG (reference sequence). There are 15 residues in the CDR3. Assay used: immunoSEQ multiplex PCR; TCRdb lists only in-frame clones, some missing. The sample shows 300,000 to 450,000 clones, more than 70% of them seen only once. The chain uses TRBV30 and TRBJ1-5, with D perhaps matching TRBD1 (6 bases). The receptor's source is a middle-aged man in a cohort exposed to, infected with or recovered from COVID-19 (not recorded which). The specimen sequenced was PBMCs or T cells enriched from blood (not recorded which). In DNA form, the CDR3 reads TGTGCCTGGAGTCTCTCCGGGACATCGTCTCAGCCCCAGCATTTT. Translating it yields CAWSLSGTSSQPQHF.